This T cell receptor (beta chain) was identified in a study of OX40 agonist ivuxolimab in advanced cancers. Turning to the study itself: Enrolled patients in dose escalation had cancers that were hepatocellular carcinoma, melanoma, renal cell or head and neck cancer.

Trimming cost V 1 base and J 1 base, with 8 bases left between them. There are 16 residues in the CDR3. Details on this clone: This is likely a read error, given that the CDR3 carries no conserved phenylalanine or tryptophan at its end.

Sequencing used immunoSEQ multiplex PCR; TCRdb keeps in-frame clones, though not all of them. The sample records over 50,000 clones, around 86% being singletons. The TCR was taken from an adult with an advanced solid tumor such as melanoma, head and neck, liver or kidney cancer. The chain has TRBV23-1 and TRBJ1-6; D call uncertain. TRBV23-1 is given ORF status, its function remaining uncertain. The specimen was CD4+ or CD8+ T cells sorted from blood, collected in a trial of the OX40 agonist ivuxolimab. CDR3 amino acids: CASSQFRGSYNSPLHL. CDR3 nucleotides: TGCGCCAGCAGTCAATTCCGGGGATCCTATAATTCACCCCTCCACCTT.